Listed here is a single T cell receptor beta chain. Its specificity is unknown. The data were obtained in a study of early T cells in non-severe SARS-CoV-2 infection. As for the study in general: It was bulk RNA from unsorted whole blood that was sequenced, and the chains were unpaired.

Findings and caveats of the study: Anti-spike CD8 responses were favored in VDJdb matching, and private and CD4 specificities were missed.

This CDR3 is 16 amino acids long. V shed 3 bases and J shed 2 bases, with 11 bases lying between them. Individual cDNA molecules carried attached unique molecular identifiers. TCRdb re-called the 5' RACE reads with MiXCR, one entry per CDR3 protein. Among about 28,000 distinct CDR3 sequences listed, 6% were seen once. The TCR comes from an adult who was a healthcare worker with PCR-confirmed SARS-CoV-2 infection or an uninfected control (not recorded which). The sample consisted of whole blood, taken at baseline. The chain combines TRBV12-3 or TRBV12-4 with TRBJ2-6; D may correspond to TRBD1 or TRBD2 (5 bases each). CDR3 sequence (DNA): TGTGCCAGCAGTTTTGAGGGGCGGACTGGGGCCAACGTCCTGACTTTC. It translates to CASSFEGRTGANVLTF.